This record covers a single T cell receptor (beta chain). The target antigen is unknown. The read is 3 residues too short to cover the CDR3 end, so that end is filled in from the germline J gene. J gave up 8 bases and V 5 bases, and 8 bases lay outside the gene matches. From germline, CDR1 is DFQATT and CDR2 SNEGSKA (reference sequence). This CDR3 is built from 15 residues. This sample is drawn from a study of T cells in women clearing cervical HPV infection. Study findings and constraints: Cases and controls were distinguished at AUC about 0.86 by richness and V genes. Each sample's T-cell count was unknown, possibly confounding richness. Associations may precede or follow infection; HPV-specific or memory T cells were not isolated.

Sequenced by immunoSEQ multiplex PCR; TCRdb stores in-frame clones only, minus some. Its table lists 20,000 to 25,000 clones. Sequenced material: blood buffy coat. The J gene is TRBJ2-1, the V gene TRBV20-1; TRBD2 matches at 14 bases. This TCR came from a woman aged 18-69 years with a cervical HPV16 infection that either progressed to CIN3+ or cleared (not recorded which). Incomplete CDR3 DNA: TGCAGTGCTTCTCCGGGACTAGCGGGAGACCATGAG. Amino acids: CSASPGLAGDHE. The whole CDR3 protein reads CSASPGLAGDHEQFF.